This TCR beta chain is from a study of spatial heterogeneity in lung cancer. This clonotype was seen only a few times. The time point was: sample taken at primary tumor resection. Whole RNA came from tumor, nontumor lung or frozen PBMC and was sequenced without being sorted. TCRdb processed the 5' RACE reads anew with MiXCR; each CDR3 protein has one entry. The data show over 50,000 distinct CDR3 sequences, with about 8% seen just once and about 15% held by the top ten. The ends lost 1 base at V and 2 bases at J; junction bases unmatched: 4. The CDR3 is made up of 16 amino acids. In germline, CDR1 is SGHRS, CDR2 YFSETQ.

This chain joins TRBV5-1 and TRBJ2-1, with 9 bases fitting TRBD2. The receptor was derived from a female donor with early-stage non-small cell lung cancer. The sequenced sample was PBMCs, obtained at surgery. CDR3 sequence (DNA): TGCGCCAGCAGCTTGTCAGGCGGGAGGGCCTACAATGAGCAGTTCTTC. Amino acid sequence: CASSLSGGRAYNEQFF.